This paragraph covers one T cell receptor (beta chain) sequence. The data were obtained in a study of shared T cell receptors in the human thymus. Assay used: immunoSEQ multiplex PCR; TCRdb lists only in-frame clones, some missing. The sample holds 700,000 or so clones, roughly 85% seen once. Another study also made use of these data, one on human thymus T cells. That paper adds: In corrective heart surgery, resections were taken, and these provided the thymus tissue.

This receptor was obtained from a girl under three years old with a congenital heart defect. The sequencing sample was made of thymocytes.

The CDR3 DNA follows: TGTGCCAGCAGCTTAGAACTCCCAGGGGAGGGGAATTCACCCCTCCACTTT. It specifies CASSLELPGEGNSPLHF. This rearrangement joins TRBV7-6 to TRBJ1-6; the D gene is possibly TRBD1 (6 bases). Trimming stripped 1 base from V and 7 bases from J, with 17 bases between. The CDR3 runs 17 residues. Germline V gene lookup returns CDR1 SGHVS and CDR2 FNYEAQ.